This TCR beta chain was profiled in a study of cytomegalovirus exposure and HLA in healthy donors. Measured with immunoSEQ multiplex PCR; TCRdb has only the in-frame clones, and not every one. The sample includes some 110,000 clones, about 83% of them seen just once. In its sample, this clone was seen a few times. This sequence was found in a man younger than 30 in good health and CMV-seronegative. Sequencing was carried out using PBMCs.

CDR3 coding DNA: TGTGCCAGCAGTCCAGGACAGGCAGGCTACACCTTC. Amino acid sequence: CASSPGQAGYTF. The V and J genes are TRBV2 and TRBJ1-2; 7 positions agree with TRBD1. Germline V gene lookup returns CDR1 SNHLY and CDR2 FYNNEI. The V gene end was trimmed by 5 bases and the J gene end by 8 bases; junction bases not matched to a gene: 5. CDR3 length: 12 amino acids.